This note documents a single T cell receptor beta chain sequence. CDR1 SGDLS and CDR2 YYNGEE come from the germline V gene. V was pared by 3 bases and J by 4 bases, with 2 bases of the junction left unmatched. The CDR3 extends over 13 amino acids. The sample originates from a study of human T cells and chemical hapten exposure. As for time point: patch test 1, 2 weeks after DPC sensitization. Treatment reported: therapeutic diphenylcyclopropenone sensitization with weekly scalp DPC. In the authors' workflow: Sequenced samples showed a median of approximately 96,000 TCRs each, with counts running from approximately 20,000 to 700,000. TCRdb independently ran MiXCR on the RACE reads; one entry per CDR3 protein. TCRdb's processing, not the authors', yielded these V and J calls. The sample records about 74,000 distinct CDR3 sequences, around a third being singletons.

The receptor was isolated from a man aged 40-55 years with alopecia areata. Some clones in this sample may be carry-over from other donors' samples. This chain links TRBV9 with TRBJ2-5; 8 bases are a match to TRBD1. This specimen consisted of whole blood, obtained in connection with sensitization to the hapten diphenylcyclopropenone (DPC). The CDR3: CASSAQGAETQYF. The CDR3 coding sequence is TGTGCCAGCAGCGCCCAGGGGGCAGAGACCCAGTACTTC. Drawing the rest from reference TRBV9 and TRBJ2-5, the complete variable domain is DSGVTQTPKHLITATGQRVTLRCSPRSGDLSVYWYQQSLDQGLQFLIQYYNGEERAKGNILERFSAQQFPDLHSELNLSSLELGDSALYFCASSAQGAETQYFGPGTRLLVL.